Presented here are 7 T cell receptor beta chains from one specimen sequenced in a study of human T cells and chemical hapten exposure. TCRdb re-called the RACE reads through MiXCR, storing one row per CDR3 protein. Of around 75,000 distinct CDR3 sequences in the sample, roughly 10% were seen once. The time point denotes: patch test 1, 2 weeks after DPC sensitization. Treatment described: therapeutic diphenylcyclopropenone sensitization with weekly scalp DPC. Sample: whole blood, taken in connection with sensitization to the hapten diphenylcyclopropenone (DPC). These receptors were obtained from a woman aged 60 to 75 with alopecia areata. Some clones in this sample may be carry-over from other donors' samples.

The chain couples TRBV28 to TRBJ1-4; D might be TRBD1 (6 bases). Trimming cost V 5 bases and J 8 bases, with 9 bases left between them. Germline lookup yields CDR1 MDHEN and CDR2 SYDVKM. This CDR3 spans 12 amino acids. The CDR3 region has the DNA TGTGCCAGCAGTGCCGACAGGGAAAAACTGTTTTTT. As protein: CASSADREKLFF.

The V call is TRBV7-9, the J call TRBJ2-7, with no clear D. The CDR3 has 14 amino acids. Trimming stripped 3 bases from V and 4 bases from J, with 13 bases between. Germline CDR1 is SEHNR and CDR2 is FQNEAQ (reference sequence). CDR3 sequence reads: CASSFEVGPYEQYF. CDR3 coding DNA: TGTGCCAGCAGCTTCGAGGTAGGGCCATACGAGCAGTACTTC.

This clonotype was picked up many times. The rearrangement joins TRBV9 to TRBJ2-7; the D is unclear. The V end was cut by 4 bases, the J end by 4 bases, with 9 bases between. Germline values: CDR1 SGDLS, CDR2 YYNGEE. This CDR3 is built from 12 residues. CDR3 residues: CASSPRSYEQYF. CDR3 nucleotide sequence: TGTGCCAGCAGCCCCCGTAGTTACGAGCAGTACTTC.

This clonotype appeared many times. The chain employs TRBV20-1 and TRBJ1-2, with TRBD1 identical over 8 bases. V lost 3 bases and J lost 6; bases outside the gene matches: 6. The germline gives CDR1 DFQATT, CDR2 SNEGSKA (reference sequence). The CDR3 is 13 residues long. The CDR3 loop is CSARNQGANGYTF. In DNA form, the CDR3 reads TGCAGTGCTAGGAATCAGGGGGCCAATGGCTACACCTTC.

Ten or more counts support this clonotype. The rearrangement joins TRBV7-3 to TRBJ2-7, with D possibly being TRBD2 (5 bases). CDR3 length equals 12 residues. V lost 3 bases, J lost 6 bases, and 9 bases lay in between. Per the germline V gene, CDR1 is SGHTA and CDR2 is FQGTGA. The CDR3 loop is CASSFLRGEQYF. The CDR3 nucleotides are TGTGCCAGCAGCTTTCTACGGGGCGAGCAGTACTTC.

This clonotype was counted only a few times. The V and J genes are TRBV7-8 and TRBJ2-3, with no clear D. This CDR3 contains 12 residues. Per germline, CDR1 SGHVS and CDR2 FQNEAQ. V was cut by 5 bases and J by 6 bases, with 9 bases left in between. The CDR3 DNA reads TGTGCCAGCAGCGGCGGAGTGGATACGCAGTATTTT. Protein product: CASSGGVDTQYF.

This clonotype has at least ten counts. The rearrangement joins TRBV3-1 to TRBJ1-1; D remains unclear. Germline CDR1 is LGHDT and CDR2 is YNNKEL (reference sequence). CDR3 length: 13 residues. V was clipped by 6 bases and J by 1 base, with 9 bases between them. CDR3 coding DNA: TGTGCCAGCAGGGTCGACTGGAACACTGAAGCTTTCTTT. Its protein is CASRVDWNTEAFF.